This T cell receptor beta chain was observed in a study of blood T cell repertoires in COVID-19. Study-level information: The analysed material was cDNA or gDNA that came from T cells, B-cell-depleted T cells, or PBMCs.

TCRdb keeps only in-frame clones here, not all; method: immunoSEQ multiplex PCR. The sample has some 37,000 clones; roughly 90% are singletons. Germline CDR1 and CDR2: SGHRS and YFSETQ. Trimming cost V 4 bases and J 4 bases; bases outside gene matches: 4. The CDR3 is 15 residues long. The sequenced material came from peripheral blood. The receptor comes from a man aged 70 or older with acute or convalescent COVID-19. This chain uses TRBV5-1 with TRBJ2-1, with 11 positions matching TRBD1. CDR3 nucleotides: TGCGCCAGCAGCCCGGACAGGGGGCTATACAATGAGCAGTTCTTC. Translation gives CASSPDRGLYNEQFF.